The 22 T cell receptor beta chains below were found in one sample sequenced in a study of identical twins' blood T cells. A single record per CDR3 protein comes from TCRdb applying MiXCR to the 5' RACE reads. Among about 1,300 distinct CDR3 sequences listed, about 72% were seen once. Sample: PBMCs. Source of these receptors: a woman between 18 and 49 years old in good health.

This chain uses TRBV10-3 with TRBJ2-3; TRBD2 aligns across 8 bases. The CDR3 is 14 residues long. After removal of 10 bases from V and 5 bases from J, the junction contained 11 bases not matched to a gene. In germline, CDR1 is ENHRY, CDR2 SYGVKD. CDR3 sequence: CATSPSGGQDTQYF. The CDR3 coding sequence is TGTGCCACCTCCCCCAGCGGGGGCCAAGATACGCAGTATTTT.

This chain links TRBV3-1 with TRBJ2-7; D ambiguous. Trimming pared 0 bases from V and 3 bases from J, leaving 6 bases between. From germline, CDR1 is LGHDT and CDR2 YNNKEL (reference sequence). The CDR3 length is 13 residues. The CDR3, as DNA: TGTGCCAGCAGCCAAGATTTCGGCTACGAGCAGTACTTC. Its protein is CASSQDFGYEQYF.

The rearrangement links TRBV7-9 to TRBJ2-3; 8 bases map to TRBD2. V lost 1 base to trimming and J lost 4 bases; unmatched junction nucleotides: 4. This CDR3 is 15 amino acids long. Germline V gene data show CDR1 as SEHNR and CDR2 as FQNEAQ (reference sequence). Here the CDR3 reads CASSLGSGGSDTQYF. The CDR3 DNA is TGTGCCAGCAGCTTAGGCAGCGGGGGATCAGATACGCAGTATTTT.

This chain joins TRBV12-3 or TRBV12-4 and TRBJ1-1, with 10 bases aligning to TRBD1. J gave up 12 bases and V 6 bases, and 10 bases lay outside the gene matches. CDR3 length equals 13 residues. The CDR3 DNA follows: TGTGCCAGCAGCTCTAACCGGGACAGGGGATCTTTCTTT. Translating gives CASSSNRDRGSFF.

By sample fraction, this clonotype is large. This sequence joins TRBV30 and TRBJ2-1, with D possibly matching TRBD1 (5 bases). V shed 0 bases and J shed 3 bases, with 6 bases lying between them. The CDR3 consists of 13 residues. Germline-derived CDR1 and CDR2 are GTSNPN and SVGIG (reference sequence). CDR3 amino acids: CAWSVGDYNEQFF. The CDR3 region has the DNA TGTGCCTGGAGTGTAGGGGACTACAATGAGCAGTTCTTC.

This chain links TRBV6-2 or TRBV6-3 with TRBJ1-1, with 8 bases lining up with TRBD1. This CDR3 is built from 15 residues. The V gene's germline CDR1 is MNHEY and CDR2 SVGEGT. The V segment lost 2 bases and the J segment 1 base; nucleotides outside the gene matches: 3. The CDR3 nucleotides read TGTGCCAGCAGTTACCAGGGACAGGCGAACACTGAAGCTTTCTTT. Protein sequence: CASSYQGQANTEAFF.

The chain employs TRBV6-4 and TRBJ1-5; possibly TRBD1 for D (5 bases). This CDR3 contains 13 residues. The ends were cut back, 6 bases at V and 4 bases at J, with 10 bases in the middle. The germline CDR1 and CDR2 sequences are MRHNA and SNTAGT. The CDR3: CASRDQGNQPQHF. Here the CDR3 DNA reads TGTGCCAGCAGAGACCAGGGAAATCAGCCCCAGCATTTT.

The rearrangement uses TRBV5-6 and TRBJ1-1; D remains unclear. This CDR3 has 12 residues. With 2 bases removed from V and 5 bases from J, the gap between germline ends came to 7 bases. Germline V lookup: CDR1 SGHDT, CDR2 YYEEEE. The CDR3 nucleotides read TGTGCCAGCAGCTTACAGAGAACTGAAGCTTTCTTT. It yields the protein CASSLQRTEAFF.

The chain is built from TRBV10-3 and TRBJ1-1; D is uncertain. The CDR3 sequence is 14 residues long. V dropped 3 bases and J dropped 0 bases, with 8 bases sitting between them. Germline CDR1 ENHRY, CDR2 SYGVKD. CDR3 sequence reads: CAISDGAMNTEAFF. CDR3 coding DNA: TGTGCCATCAGTGACGGAGCAATGAACACTGAAGCTTTCTTT.

To note about this clonotype: At one end the junction does not follow the germline gene, possibly because of a read error. The rearrangement uses TRBV4-3 and TRBJ1-1; 7 positions match TRBD1. Germline V gives CDR1 LGHNA, CDR2 YSLEER. CDR3 size: 14 residues. The CDR3 protein is CARSQVGGASEAFF. CDR3 nucleotides: TGCGCCCGCAGCCAAGTAGGGGGCGCTTCTGAAGCTTTCTTT.

The CDR3 region has the DNA TGTGCCAGTAGGAGTGACAGGGCTGAAGCTTTCTTT. Protein sequence: CASRSDRAEAFF. J is TRBJ1-1 and V is TRBV19; the match to TRBD1 covers 7 bases. CDR1 and CDR2 (germline): LNHDA, SQIVND (reference sequence). Germline trimming cut 6 bases from V and 6 bases from J; bases unmatched to any gene: 4. The CDR3 length is 12 residues.

The CDR3 DNA is TGTGCCAGCAGCTTAGCGGTCCAGGGCCAAGCTTTCTTT. This codes for CASSLAVQGQAFF. This chain joins TRBV7-2 and TRBJ1-1; a weak D match, TRBD1 (5 bases). The CDR3 runs 13 residues. The V and J ends lost 0 bases and 9 bases respectively, with 11 bases between them. Germline V lookup: CDR1 SGHTA, CDR2 FQGNSA.

The chain combines TRBV30 with TRBJ1-1; TRBD1 agrees at 8 bases. CDR1 is GTSNPN and CDR2 is SVGIG in the germline V gene (reference sequence). J lost 7 bases, V lost 2 bases, and 3 bases had no gene match. This CDR3 is built from 12 residues. CDR3 residues: CAWSPTGGEAFF. CDR3 DNA: TGTGCCTGGAGTCCAACAGGGGGTGAAGCTTTCTTT.

The genes are TRBV4-1 and TRBJ2-3, with TRBD2 matching over 11 bases. This CDR3 spans 16 amino acids. Germline CDR1 and CDR2: MGHRA and YSYEKL. The V segment lost 4 bases and the J segment 5 bases; nucleotides outside the gene matches: 8. As DNA, the CDR3 is TGCGCCAGCAGCCTGCGACTAGCGGGGTACAGAGATACGCAGTATTTT. Amino acids: CASSLRLAGYRDTQYF.

The V and J genes are TRBV12-3 or TRBV12-4 and TRBJ2-3; 9 positions match TRBD2. The CDR3 is 16 residues long. V shed 5 bases, J shed 2 bases, and the junction held 8 bases outside the gene matches. The CDR3 loop is CASSPGTSHDTDTQYF. CDR3 bases: TGTGCCAGCAGTCCGGGGACTAGCCACGACACAGATACGCAGTATTTT.

In its sample, this clonotype was seen a few times. The chain links TRBV10-3 to TRBJ1-1, with 7 bases identical to TRBD1. The germline gives CDR1 ENHRY, CDR2 SYGVKD. This CDR3 has 16 amino acids. With V trimmed by 0 bases and J by 0 bases, 4 bases remained unmatched. CDR3 sequence: CAISESTGWLNTEAFF. The CDR3 DNA reads as TGTGCCATCAGTGAGTCGACAGGGTGGTTGAACACTGAAGCTTTCTTT.

The CDR3 here is CASSLEPVLEKLFF. The CDR3 DNA reads TGTGCCAGCAGCTTAGAGCCGGTGCTGGAAAAACTGTTTTTT. The rearrangement uses TRBV11-1 and TRBJ1-4; D unclear. Germline V CDR1 and CDR2: SGHAT, FQDESV (reference sequence). Trimming removed 1 base at V and 8 bases at J, with 11 bases between. The CDR3 runs 14 residues.

This clonotype was observed a few times. This rearrangement joins TRBV29-1 to TRBJ1-4; D perhaps matches TRBD1 (5 bases). The V gene lost 1 base and the J gene lost 8 bases, with 14 bases spanning the gap. Germline lookup yields CDR1 SQVTM and CDR2 ANQGSEA. The CDR3 loop spans 14 amino acids. This chain's CDR3 is CSVEVGSGAEKLFF. CDR3 nucleotides: TGCAGCGTTGAAGTGGGGAGTGGGGCCGAAAAACTGTTTTTT.

This chain joins TRBV6-1 and TRBJ2-1; possible D gene TRBD1, 5 bases. This CDR3 has 15 amino acids. The V end was cut by 3 bases, the J end by 2 bases, with 11 bases between. Germline V CDR1 and CDR2: MNHNS, SASEGT. Here the CDR3 reads CASSEIGAPYNEQFF. In DNA, the CDR3 is TGTGCCAGCAGTGAGATAGGGGCTCCCTACAATGAGCAGTTCTTC.

A few counts support this clonotype. V usage is TRBV28 and J usage is TRBJ2-7, with 8 bases fitting TRBD1. This CDR3 is 14 amino acids long. Germline CDR1 MDHEN, CDR2 SYDVKM. J was trimmed by 10 bases and V by 7 bases; bases with no gene match: 15. The CDR3 nucleotides are TGTGCCAGCACTCCGGGACAGGTTTTTCCGCAACAGTACTTC. It is translated as CASTPGQVFPQQYF.

The chain uses TRBV13 and TRBJ1-4; 9 bases map to TRBD1. V dropped 5 bases and J dropped 3; count of bases not matched to a gene: 1. The CDR3 consists of 14 residues. CDR1 and CDR2 (germline): PRHDT, FYEKMQ (reference sequence). As DNA, the CDR3 is TGTGCCAGCAGCCGACAGGGGGCTAATGAAAAACTGTTTTTT. As protein: CASSRQGANEKLFF.

The genes are TRBV10-3 and TRBJ1-1, with D perhaps TRBD1 (5 bases). V was trimmed by 8 bases and J by 3 bases, leaving 7 bases between them. Germline loops: CDR1 ENHRY, CDR2 SYGVKD. The CDR3 contains 11 residues. Here the CDR3 reads CAIGGDTEAFF. CDR3 coding DNA: TGTGCCATCGGGGGGGACACTGAAGCTTTCTTT.